Presented here are 28 T cell receptor beta chains from one specimen sequenced in a study of blood T cell repertoires in COVID-19. TCRdb keeps only in-frame clones here, not all; method: immunoSEQ multiplex PCR. Among some 360,000 clones listed, approximately 89% were seen once. Input material: peripheral blood. The receptors shown here come from a woman aged 55-70 years with COVID-19, enrolled during active disease.

The J gene is TRBJ2-7, the V gene TRBV12-1; the D call TRBD2 from the table was never checked on the DNA. TRBV12-1 is marked as a pseudogene. This CDR3 spans 15 amino acids. The CDR3 nucleotides read TGTGCCAGCAGCTCTCCCCAGCGGGGTAACTACGAGCAGTACTTC. This translates into CASSSPQRGNYEQYF.

CDR3 nucleotide sequence: TGTGCCAGCAGCTTGGGACTAGCGGGGGAGAACACCGGGGAGCTGTTTTTT. It specifies CASSLGLAGENTGELFF. V gene TRBV5-4 combines with J gene TRBJ2-2, with 12 nucleotides matching TRBD2. Unmatched junction bases numbered 1, after V lost 0 bases and J lost 1 base. Germline CDR1 and CDR2: SGHNT and YYREEE (reference sequence). The CDR3 runs 17 residues.

This sequence joins TRBV7-3 and TRBJ1-4; D gene uncertain. The ends were cut back, 8 bases at V and 1 base at J, with 17 bases in the middle. This CDR3 has 16 residues. The germline V gene has CDR1 SGHTA and CDR2 FQGTGA. CDR3 residues: CASVFGGIETNEKLFF. As DNA, the CDR3 is TGTGCCAGCGTCTTTGGAGGGATTGAAACTAATGAAAAACTGTTTTTT. The full variable domain, rest sourced from reference TRBV7-3 and TRBJ1-4, is GAGVSQTPSNKVTEKGKYVELRCDPISGHTALYWYRQSLGQGPEFLIYFQGTGAADDSGLPNDRFFAVRPEGSVSTLKIQRTERGDSAVYLCASVFGGIETNEKLFFGSGTQLSVL.

V usage is TRBV9 and J usage is TRBJ1-4; 7 bases agree with TRBD1. Germline CDR1 SGDLS, CDR2 YYNGEE. V shed 0 bases, J shed 2 bases, and the junction held 7 bases outside the gene matches. This CDR3 spans 17 amino acids. The CDR3 is CASSVGLGTATNEKLFF. The CDR3 coding sequence is TGTGCCAGCAGCGTAGGATTAGGGACAGCGACTAATGAAAAACTGTTTTTT.

The genes are TRBV28 and TRBJ2-1; 9 bases align to TRBD1. The CDR3 covers 15 residues. The germline CDR1 and CDR2 sequences are MDHEN and SYDVKM. The V and J ends lost 5 bases and 4 bases, in that order; junction bases with no gene match: 6. The CDR3 protein is CASSPSGTGYNEQFF. The CDR3 region has the DNA TGTGCCAGCAGTCCCTCCGGGACAGGGTACAATGAGCAGTTCTTC.

The chain employs TRBV28 and TRBJ1-6; D is uncertain. Between the trimmed V and J ends, which lost 8 bases and 6 bases, there was a span of 8 bases. Germline lookup yields CDR1 MDHEN and CDR2 SYDVKM. There are 12 residues in the CDR3. The CDR3 DNA reads as TGTGCCAGCTGGGCGGGTAATTCACCCCTCCACTTT. This encodes CASWAGNSPLHF.

The chain links TRBV12-3 or TRBV12-4 to TRBJ1-2; maybe TRBD1 (5 bases). Between the trimmed V and J ends, which lost 3 bases and 6 bases, there was a span of 8 bases. This CDR3 region has 12 residues. This chain's CDR3 is CASSLQGNGYTF. The CDR3 bases are TGTGCCAGCAGTTTGCAGGGTAATGGCTACACCTTC.

The CDR3 sequence: CASGQGGYEQYF. CDR3 nucleotides: TGTGCCAGCGGCCAGGGTGGCTACGAGCAGTACTTC. This sequence joins TRBV6-6 and TRBJ2-7; a weak D match, TRBD1 (5 bases). Germline CDR1 reads MNHNY; CDR2 reads SVGAGI (reference sequence). Trimming cost V 8 bases and J 3 bases, with 11 bases left between them. The length of the CDR3 is 12 residues.

The genes are TRBV6-5 and TRBJ1-2; 7 bases are a match to TRBD1. Looked up from germline, CDR1 is MNHEY and CDR2 is SVGAGI. The CDR3 loop spans 13 amino acids. Trimming at V came to 2 bases and at J to 8 bases, leaving 5 bases not matched to a gene. Here the CDR3 reads CASSYDRQGGYTF. The CDR3 DNA follows: TGTGCCAGCAGTTACGACCGACAGGGCGGCTACACCTTC.

The V and J genes are TRBV5-1 and TRBJ1-4; D is ambiguous. The ends were cut back, 1 base at V and 8 bases at J, with 12 bases in the middle. In germline, CDR1 is SGHRS, CDR2 YFSETQ. The CDR3 totals 14 residues. CDR3 residues: CASSLRGRGEKLFF. Here the CDR3 DNA reads TGCGCCAGCAGCTTGAGAGGGCGAGGGGAAAAACTGTTTTTT.

This clone occurred a few times. The V and J genes are TRBV28 and TRBJ1-5, with D tentatively TRBD1 (6 bases). Germline V gene data show CDR1 as MDHEN and CDR2 as SYDVKM. The CDR3 is 14 amino acids. Trimming took off 6 bases at V and 1 base at J, with 10 bases between the two ends. CDR3 region: CASRADRSNQPQHF. CDR3 bases: TGTGCCAGCAGAGCAGACAGGAGCAATCAGCCCCAGCATTTT.

The rearrangement uses TRBV2 and TRBJ1-3, with D unresolved. Trimming took 7 bases from V and 0 from J, leaving 10 bases between them. CDR1 and CDR2 from the germline V gene are SNHLY and FYNNEI. This CDR3 is built from 14 residues. The CDR3 nucleotides read TGTGCCAGCACCTCAGGATTCTCTGGAAACACCATATATTTT. This gives the protein CASTSGFSGNTIYF.

The V and J genes are TRBV10-3 and TRBJ1-2, with D tentatively TRBD1 (6 bases). This CDR3 comprises 16 residues. Deletions cut 2 bases from V and 3 bases from J, with 16 bases between. Germline V gene sequence: CDR1 ENHRY, CDR2 SYGVKD. CDR3 bases: TGTGCCATCAGTGAGGGACCTACAGGGTATGACTATGGCTACACCTTC. Encoded protein: CAISEGPTGYDYGYTF.

V and J are TRBV6-5 and TRBJ1-4, with D possibly being TRBD1 (5 bases). V lost 2 bases and J 0 bases, leaving 7 bases between the germline ends. The CDR3 length is 15 residues. Germline V gene lookup returns CDR1 MNHEY and CDR2 SVGAGI. CDR3 residues: CASSYGAATNEKLFF. The CDR3 DNA sequence: TGTGCCAGCAGTTACGGGGCAGCAACTAATGAAAAACTGTTTTTT.

The chain uses TRBV9 and TRBJ1-3, with a possible D match to TRBD1 (6 bases). Trimming shortened V by 4 bases and J by 0 bases, and 11 bases separated the two germline ends. Germline V lookup: CDR1 SGDLS, CDR2 YYNGEE. This CDR3 region has 15 residues. The CDR3: CASSPRTVSGNTIYF. Written as DNA, the CDR3 is TGTGCCAGCAGCCCCCGGACAGTCTCTGGAAACACCATATATTTT.

This sequence joins TRBV5-1 and TRBJ2-5, with D possibly being TRBD2 (6 bases). Trimming took off 5 bases at V and 0 bases at J, with 11 bases between the two ends. Per germline, CDR1 SGHRS and CDR2 YFSETQ. The CDR3 runs 14 residues. This CDR3 is CASREGRNQETQYF. CDR3 nucleotides: TGCGCCAGCAGGGAGGGACGAAACCAAGAGACCCAGTACTTC.

DNA of the CDR3: TGTGCCAGCTCACCGTGGGGGCCGGTTGGTGTGATGAACACTGAAGCTTTCTTT. Its translation: CASSPWGPVGVMNTEAFF. The chain has TRBV18 and TRBJ1-1; D may be TRBD1 (6 bases). The V end lost 3 bases, the J end lost 0 bases, and 20 bases lay between the germline ends. Germline CDR1 KGHSH, CDR2 LQKENI. This CDR3 is built from 18 residues.

The chain uses TRBV6-4 and TRBJ2-4; 7 bases map to TRBD2. The V gene's germline CDR1 is MRHNA and CDR2 SNTAGT. The ends lost 9 bases at V and 2 bases at J; junction bases unmatched: 7. The CDR3 extends over 14 amino acids. The CDR3 DNA is TGTGCCAGGGAAACGGGGGGAACCAAAAACATTCAGTACTTC. Protein: CARETGGTKNIQYF.

This chain links TRBV10-2 with TRBJ1-1; possibly TRBD1 for D (5 bases). Germline CDR1 reads WSHSY; CDR2 reads SAAADI. V gave up 9 bases and J gave up 5 bases, with 16 bases separating them. The CDR3 contains 13 residues. CDR3: CASTGNKGTEAFF. The CDR3, as DNA: TGCGCCAGTACAGGAAACAAGGGGACTGAAGCTTTCTTT.

The CDR3 bases are TGTGCCAGCAGCCAAGGCCAGGGGTTTAGCAATCAGCCCCAGCATTTT. Protein sequence: CASSQGQGFSNQPQHF. This chain uses TRBV3-1 (or the pseudogene TRBV3-2) with TRBJ1-5, with a weak D call TRBD1 (6 bases). The V end lost 1 base, the J end lost 0 bases, and 10 bases lay between the germline ends. From germline, CDR1 is LGHDT and CDR2 YNNKEL (reference sequence). This CDR3 is built from 16 residues.

For this clone: One end of the junction fails to match germline, which may point to a read error. V usage is TRBV6-5 and J usage is TRBJ1-3; no firm D call. Per the germline V gene, CDR1 is MNHEY and CDR2 is SVGAGI. This CDR3 has 13 residues. In nucleotides, the CDR3 is TGTGCCAGCAGTCTCCAGGTCCCAGGCACCTGGCATTTT. It is translated as CASSLQVPGTWHF.

The chain uses TRBV5-1 and TRBJ1-4, with no clear D. The V and J ends lost 0 bases and 0 bases respectively, with 3 bases between them. Germline lookup yields CDR1 SGHRS and CDR2 YFSETQ. The CDR3 covers 14 residues. CDR3 in amino acids: CASSLVATNEKLFF. The CDR3 coding sequence is TGCGCCAGCAGCTTGGTAGCAACTAATGAAAAACTGTTTTTT.

V gene TRBV7-8 combines with J gene TRBJ2-3; TRBD1 aligns across 7 bases. The CDR3 totals 18 residues. Germline loops: CDR1 SGHVS, CDR2 FQNEAQ. Trimming removed 0 bases from V and 0 bases from J; junction bases left unmatched: 9. In nucleotides, the CDR3 is TGTGCCAGCAGCTTAGCGGTAGGGGGCAAGCCGAGCACAGATACGCAGTATTTT. It specifies CASSLAVGGKPSTDTQYF.

The V gene is TRBV5-1, the J gene TRBJ1-2; 9 bases align to TRBD1. V trimming: 4 bases; J trimming: 5 bases; junction bases outside the gene matches: 9. Germline V CDR1 and CDR2: SGHRS, YFSETQ. The CDR3 covers 15 residues. This CDR3 reads CASSSRDREPYGYTF. CDR3 coding DNA: TGCGCCAGCAGCAGCCGGGACAGGGAGCCTTATGGCTACACCTTC.

The chain uses TRBV30 and TRBJ2-7, with TRBD2 matching 10 bases. Germline lookup yields CDR1 GTSNPN and CDR2 SVGIG (reference sequence). The CDR3 has 13 amino acids. Unmatched junction bases numbered 0, after V lost 3 bases and J lost 1 base. The CDR3 reads CAWRTSGSYEQYF. The CDR3 bases are TGTGCCTGGAGGACTAGCGGGTCCTACGAGCAGTACTTC.

The rearrangement joins TRBV4-1 to TRBJ1-4; 11 bases align to TRBD1. The CDR3 runs to 16 residues. J gave up 0 bases and V 3 bases, and 0 bases lay outside the gene matches. Germline CDR1 MGHRA, CDR2 YSYEKL. CDR3 in DNA: TGCGCCAGCAGCCAGGGACAGGGGGCAACTAATGAAAAACTGTTTTTT. It yields the protein CASSQGQGATNEKLFF.

The rearrangement uses TRBV25-1 and TRBJ2-3; 7 positions match TRBD2. Germline V gene lookup returns CDR1 MGHDK and CDR2 SYGVNS. J lost 4 bases, V lost 2 bases, and 12 bases had no gene match. The CDR3 has 17 residues. The CDR3 bases are TGTGCCAGCAGTGAAGTAACAGCGGGGCTACAGGCAGATACGCAGTATTTT. Protein: CASSEVTAGLQADTQYF.

Remarks on this clone: Other DNA sequences in the same sample also yield this CDR3. The gene calls are TRBV6-5 and TRBJ1-4, with D possibly being TRBD1 (6 bases). The CDR3 covers 12 residues. The germline V gene encodes CDR1 MNHEY and CDR2 SVGAGI. V was clipped by 5 bases and J by 8 bases, with 9 bases between them. This CDR3 is CASSLDREKLFF. The CDR3 nucleotides read TGTGCCAGCAGTCTCGACAGGGAAAAACTGTTTTTT.